The 18 T cell receptor beta chains below come from one sample, sequenced in a study of cytomegalovirus exposure and HLA in healthy donors (dated by TCRdb to the late 2010s). Library preparation was by the immunoSEQ multiplex PCR assay. The multiplex PCR relied on a mix of 60 forward primers for TCR Vbeta segments and 13 reverse primers for TCR Jbeta segments. This is the immuneACCESS table as TCRdb keeps it, with only in-frame sequences that have V and J called. A part of the clones is gone; compared with another copy, unresolved V genes explain less than half, and the rest is unexplained. The sample data list some 70,000 clones, and 70% to 80% of these were observed just once. Jointly, the top ten make up more than 2.5% of the sample. Sequencing input: PBMCs. These receptors were taken from a man between 18 and 35 years old in good health and CMV-seronegative.

The chain couples TRBV6-1 to TRBJ1-1; D uncertain. Trimming removed 5 bases at V and 8 bases at J, with 15 bases between. CDR1 and CDR2 from the germline V gene are MNHNS and SASEGT. This CDR3 comprises 13 residues. The CDR3 loop is CASSYTSQTEAFF. CDR3 nucleotides: TGTGCCAGCAGTTATACCTCACAGACGGAAGCTTTCTTT.

The chain recombines TRBV7-9 with TRBJ1-2; 8 nucleotides align to TRBD1. The CDR3 length is 16 residues. The germline V gene has CDR1 SEHNR and CDR2 FQNEAQ (reference sequence). V lost 5 bases to trimming and J lost 5 bases; unmatched junction nucleotides: 13. The CDR3 sequence is CASSPTIGQGWYGYTF. For the CDR3, the DNA is TGTGCCAGCAGCCCCACGATCGGACAGGGTTGGTATGGCTACACCTTC.

The rearrangement joins TRBV18 to TRBJ2-1, with 10 bases aligning to TRBD2. Germline assignment: CDR1 KGHSH and CDR2 LQKENI. With 3 bases clipped from V and 7 bases from J, the junction kept 9 bases outside the gene matches. This CDR3 has 16 amino acids. CDR3 residues: CASSPTSGGAGNEQFF. CDR3 coding DNA: TGTGCCAGCTCACCGACCAGCGGGGGGGCCGGAAATGAGCAGTTCTTC.

The chain carries TRBV6-5 and TRBJ1-1; 8 positions agree with TRBD1. V shed 4 bases, J shed 8 bases, and the junction held 15 bases outside the gene matches. This CDR3 spans 16 amino acids. Germline V gene lookup returns CDR1 MNHEY and CDR2 SVGAGI. The CDR3 sequence is CASSFTYGTGKFEAFF. In nucleotides, the CDR3 is TGTGCCAGCAGTTTTACCTACGGGACAGGCAAGTTCGAAGCTTTCTTT.

The chain recombines TRBV14 with TRBJ2-3; 8 positions agree with TRBD1. The CDR3 totals 16 residues. V shed 0 bases and J 2 bases; nucleotides not matched to a gene: 4. The germline V gene encodes CDR1 SGHDN and CDR2 FVKESK. CDR3 coding DNA: TGTGCCAGCAGCCAAGATACAGGGGGACACACAGATACGCAGTATTTT. Translating it yields CASSQDTGGHTDTQYF.

The CDR3 DNA follows: TGTGCTAGTGGATACCAACCGGGACTAGGCCCATTCGACAATGAGCAGTTCTTC. Translated: CASGYQPGLGPFDNEQFF. This chain links TRBV12-5 with TRBJ2-1; TRBD2 agrees at 8 bases. Trimming took 6 bases from V and 5 from J; bases not matched to a gene: 18. The CDR3 consists of 18 residues. CDR1 and CDR2 from the germline V gene are LGHNT and FRNRAP. The whole variable domain, filled in from reference TRBV12-5 and TRBJ2-1, reads DARVTQTPRHKVTEMGQEVTMRCQPILGHNTVFWYRQTMMQGLELLAYFRNRAPLDDSGMPKDRFSAEMPDATLATLKIQPSEPRDSAVYFCASGYQPGLGPFDNEQFFGPGTRLTVL.

The chain has TRBV13 and TRBJ2-7; the D gene is possibly TRBD2 (7 bases). V shed 0 bases and J shed 3 bases, with 15 bases lying between them. The CDR3 is made up of 16 amino acids. Germline values: CDR1 PRHDT, CDR2 FYEKMQ (reference sequence). This chain's CDR3 is CASSLGTGGGIYEQYF. CDR3 sequence (DNA): TGTGCCAGCAGCTTAGGCACGGGGGGCGGTATCTACGAGCAGTACTTC.

The CDR3 sequence is CASSIEDSRSPLHF. In nucleotides, the CDR3 is TGTGCCAGTAGTATAGAGGACTCGAGATCACCCCTCCACTTT. The genes are TRBV19 and TRBJ1-6; the D is unclear. CDR3 length: 14 residues. V was clipped by 0 bases and J by 10 bases, with 10 bases between them. CDR1 and CDR2 from the germline V gene are LNHDA and SQIVND (reference sequence).

The rearrangement links TRBV28 to TRBJ2-5; possible D gene TRBD2, 7 bases. The CDR3 loop spans 13 amino acids. The ends were cut back, 5 bases at V and 5 bases at J, with 12 bases in the middle. Germline V CDR1 and CDR2: MDHEN, SYDVKM. This CDR3 reads CASSGGGEETQYF. The DNA for the CDR3 is TGTGCCAGCAGTGGGGGGGGCGAGGAGACCCAGTACTTC.

The count of this clone is one. The rearrangement links TRBV28 to TRBJ1-5; D may be TRBD1 (5 bases). The V end was cut by 6 bases, the J end by 4 bases, with 10 bases between. This CDR3 has 13 amino acids. CDR1 is MDHEN, CDR2 SYDVKM, per germline. In nucleotides, the CDR3 is TGTGCCAGCAGAACCGCAGGGAATCAGCCCCAGCATTTT. Residues: CASRTAGNQPQHF.

V is TRBV4-1 and J is TRBJ1-1; D may be TRBD1 (5 bases). This CDR3 contains 14 residues. Between the trimmed V and J ends, which lost 0 bases and 5 bases, there was a span of 10 bases. Germline V gene sequence: CDR1 MGHRA, CDR2 YSYEKL. The CDR3 spells CASSQDPAGTEAFF. The CDR3 region has the DNA TGCGCCAGCAGCCAAGATCCCGCAGGGACTGAAGCTTTCTTT.

The rearrangement uses TRBV4-2 and TRBJ2-3; 9 nucleotides line up with TRBD1. In germline, CDR1 is LGHNA, CDR2 YNFKEQ. This CDR3 region has 16 residues. The J segment lost 1 base and the V segment lost 0 bases, leaving 2 bases of the junction unmatched. CDR3 amino acids: CASSQEGQGGTDTQYF. DNA for the CDR3: TGTGCCAGCAGCCAAGAGGGACAGGGTGGCACAGATACGCAGTATTTT.

This clone was recorded a few times. The rearrangement uses TRBV6-5 and TRBJ1-3; TRBD1 matches 7 bases. Germline values: CDR1 MNHEY, CDR2 SVGAGI. Germline trimming cut 0 bases from V and 6 bases from J; bases unmatched to any gene: 2. This CDR3 is built from 14 residues. In DNA, the CDR3 is TGTGCCAGCAGTTACTCAAGGGGGCAAAACACCATATATTTT. It specifies CASSYSRGQNTIYF.

The chain joins TRBV29-1 to TRBJ2-5; 9 nucleotides line up with TRBD1. Per the germline V gene, CDR1 is SQVTM and CDR2 is ANQGSEA. This CDR3 has 11 residues. CDR3 amino acids: CGDRAGETQYF. The CDR3 nucleotides read TGCGGGGACAGGGCTGGAGAGACCCAGTACTTC.

A remark on this clone: The junction does not match germline at one end; this may be a read error. CDR3 in DNA: TGTGCCAGCAGCTTAGCGGGAGATAGCGGGGGGGGTTTT. Its translation is CASSLAGDSGGGF. This sequence joins TRBV7-2 and TRBJ2-3, with TRBD2 matching 11 bases. This CDR3 spans 13 amino acids. The germline V gene has CDR1 SGHTA and CDR2 FQGNSA.

The CDR3 DNA sequence: TGTGCCAGCAGCTCGGGACTTACCACCGGGGAGCTGTTTTTT. Its translation is CASSSGLTTGELFF. The chain recombines TRBV5-8 with TRBJ2-2; possible D gene TRBD2, 6 bases. CDR3 length: 14 amino acids. Trimming took 3 bases from V and 4 from J, leaving 10 bases between them. Germline V gives CDR1 SGHTS, CDR2 YDEGEE.

This sequence joins TRBV6-1 and TRBJ2-6, with TRBD1 as a possible D gene (6 bases). The germline CDR1 and CDR2 sequences are MNHNS and SASEGT. There are 15 residues in the CDR3. The V end was cut by 2 bases, the J end by 3 bases, with 8 bases between. The CDR3 DNA reads as TGTGCCAGCAGTGAAAGGACAGATGGGGCCAACGTCCTGACTTTC. Translating it yields CASSERTDGANVLTF.

This clone has a handful of counts. The chain links TRBV7-3 to TRBJ2-5, with a weak D call TRBD2 (5 bases). CDR3 length: 15 residues. CDR1 is SGHTA and CDR2 is FQGTGA in the germline V gene. V lost 5 bases to trimming and J lost 5 bases, with 18 bases between them. CDR3 amino acids: CASSPLAQPGETQYF. The CDR3, as DNA: TGTGCCAGCAGCCCTCTAGCCCAGCCGGGGGAGACCCAGTACTTC.